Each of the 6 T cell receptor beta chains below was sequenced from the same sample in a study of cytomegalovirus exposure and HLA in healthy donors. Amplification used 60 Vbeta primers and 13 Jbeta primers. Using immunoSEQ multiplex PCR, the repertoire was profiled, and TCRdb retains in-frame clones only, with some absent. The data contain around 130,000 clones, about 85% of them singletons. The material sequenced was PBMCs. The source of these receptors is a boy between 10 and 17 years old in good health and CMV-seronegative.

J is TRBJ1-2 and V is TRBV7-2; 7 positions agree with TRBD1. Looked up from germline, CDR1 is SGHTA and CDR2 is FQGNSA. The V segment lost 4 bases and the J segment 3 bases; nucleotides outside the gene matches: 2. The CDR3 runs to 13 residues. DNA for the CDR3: TGTGCCAGCAGCTCGGACAGGTACTATGGCTACACCTTC. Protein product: CASSSDRYYGYTF.

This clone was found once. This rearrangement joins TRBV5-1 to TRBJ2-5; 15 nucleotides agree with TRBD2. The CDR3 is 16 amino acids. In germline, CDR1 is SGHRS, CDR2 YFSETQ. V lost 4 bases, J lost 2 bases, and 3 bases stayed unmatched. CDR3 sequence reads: CASSPGLAGGQETQYF. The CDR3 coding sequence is TGCGCCAGCAGCCCCGGACTAGCGGGAGGGCAAGAGACCCAGTACTTC.

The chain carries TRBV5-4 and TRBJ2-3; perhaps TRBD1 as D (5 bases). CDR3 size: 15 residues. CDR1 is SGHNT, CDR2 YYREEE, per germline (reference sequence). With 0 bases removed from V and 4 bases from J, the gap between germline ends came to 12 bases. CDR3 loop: CASSLVGGAADTQYF. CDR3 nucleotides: TGTGCCAGCAGCTTGGTGGGTGGGGCGGCAGATACGCAGTATTTT.

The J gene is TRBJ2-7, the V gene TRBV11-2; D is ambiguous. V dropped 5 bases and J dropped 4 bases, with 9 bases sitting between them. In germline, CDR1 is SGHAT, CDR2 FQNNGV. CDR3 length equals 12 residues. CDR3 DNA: TGTGCCAGCAGCCTAAACTCGTACGAGCAGTACTTC. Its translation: CASSLNSYEQYF.

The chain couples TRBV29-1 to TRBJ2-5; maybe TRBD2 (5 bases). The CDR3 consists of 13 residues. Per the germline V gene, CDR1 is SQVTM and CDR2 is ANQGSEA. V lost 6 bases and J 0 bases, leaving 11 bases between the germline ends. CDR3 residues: CSVPPGNQETQYF. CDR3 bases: TGCAGCGTGCCGCCCGGGAACCAAGAGACCCAGTACTTC.

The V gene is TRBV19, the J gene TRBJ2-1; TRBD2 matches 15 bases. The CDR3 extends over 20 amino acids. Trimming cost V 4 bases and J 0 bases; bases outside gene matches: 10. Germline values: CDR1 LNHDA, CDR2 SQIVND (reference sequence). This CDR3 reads CASSTHLGLAGGSSYNEQFF. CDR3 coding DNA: TGTGCCAGTAGTACCCACCTTGGACTAGCGGGAGGGAGCTCCTACAATGAGCAGTTCTTC.